A selection of T cell receptor beta chains follows, all from one sample in a study of cytomegalovirus exposure and HLA in healthy donors. Generated by immunoSEQ multiplex PCR, the TCRdb table keeps only in-frame clones and is missing some. This repertoire shows roughly 120,000 clones, approximately 70% found once; its top ten account for about 4.9%. The sequenced sample was PBMCs. These receptors all come from a man aged 55 to 70 in good health and CMV-seropositive. The CDR3 runs from the conserved cysteine through the conserved F or W. The D gene is left open where the match is weak. Part of the rows lack a size; the others show once, few, many or a class for expanded clones.

CDR3 | DNA | D | size | J | V
CASSSLGTGGGYTF | TGCGCCAGCAGCTCCCTGGGGACAGGGGGTGGCTACACCTTC | TRBD1 | . | TRBJ1-2 | TRBV5-1
CASRGQSKSYEQYF | TGCGCCAGCAGGGGCCAGAGTAAATCCTACGAGCAGTACTTC | . | . | TRBJ2-7 | TRBV10-2
CASSQAESGEQYF | TGTGCCAGCAGCCAGGCGGAGAGCGGCGAGCAGTACTTC | . | . | TRBJ2-7 | TRBV7-3
CAWTSGGPDTQYF | TGTGCCTGGACTAGCGGGGGTCCAGATACGCAGTATTTT | TRBD2 | . | TRBJ2-3 | TRBV30
CASSGGYEQYF | TGTGCCAGCAGCGGGGGCTACGAGCAGTACTTC | . | . | TRBJ2-7 | TRBV27
CSVGQFNYGYTF | TGCAGCGTCGGACAGTTTAACTATGGCTACACCTTC | . | . | TRBJ1-2 | TRBV29-1
CAWNSQSSQPQHF | TGTGCCTGGAATTCTCAGTCTAGCCAGCCCCAGCATTTT | . | few | TRBJ1-5 | TRBV30
CASSESLGVGNTIYF | TGTGCCAGCAGTGAATCTCTCGGTGTTGGAAACACCATATATTTT | . | . | TRBJ1-3 | TRBV6-1
CASSLRGGHYTDTQYF | TGTGCCAGCAGCTTAAGAGGGGGCCATTACACAGATACGCAGTATTTT | TRBD1 | . | TRBJ2-3 | TRBV7-3
CASSQERSLSGNTIYF | TGCGCCAGCAGCCAAGAGCGGTCCCTCTCTGGAAACACCATATATTTT | . | . | TRBJ1-3 | TRBV4-1
CASSESVSYGYTF | TGCGCCAGCAGTGAATCTGTCTCCTATGGCTACACCTTC | . | . | TRBJ1-2 | TRBV10-1
CASSGGSYNEQFF | TGTGCCAGTAGCGGCGGCTCCTACAATGAGCAGTTCTTC | . | few | TRBJ2-1 | TRBV19
CASSLQNSPLHF | TGTGCCAGCAGCTTACAGAATTCACCCCTCCACTTT | . | few | TRBJ1-6 | TRBV7-6
CASSPFGQGLRDTEAFF | TGTGCCAGCAGTCCATTCGGACAGGGCCTTAGGGACACTGAAGCTTTCTTT | TRBD1 | . | TRBJ1-1 | TRBV11-2
CASSQVGSTSGGYEQYF | TGTGCCAGCAGCCAGGTAGGGTCGACTAGCGGGGGCTACGAGCAGTACTTC | TRBD2 | . | TRBJ2-7 | TRBV4-2
CASSVMTGHLLF | TGTGCCAGCAGCGTAATGACAGGGCATCTCCTCTTC | TRBD1 | . | TRBJ2-1 | TRBV9
CASRTGSGELFF | TGTGCCAGTAGAACGGGTTCCGGGGAGCTGTTTTTT | . | . | TRBJ2-2 | TRBV19
CASSLLTGGVYEQYF | TGTGCCAGCAGTTTATTGACAGGGGGAGTCTACGAGCAGTACTTC | TRBD1 | few | TRBJ2-7 | TRBV28
CSFRTGGRDTIYF | TGCAGCTTTCGGACAGGGGGCAGGGACACCATATATTTT | TRBD1 | . | TRBJ1-3 | TRBV29-1
CASSPGQNTEAFF | TGTGCCAGCAGCCCGGGACAGAACACTGAAGCTTTCTTT | . | many | TRBJ1-1 | TRBV7-9
CASSATISYGYTF | TGTGCCAGCTCAGCAACAATTTCCTATGGCTACACCTTC | . | . | TRBJ1-2 | TRBV18
CASSTTHGGSTLGF | TGTGCCAGCAGTACGACACACGGAGGGTCTACCCTCGGATTT | . | . | TRBJ1-1 | TRBV6-5
CASSNSGGAETQYF | TGTGCCAGCAGTAATAGCGGGGGGGCTGAGACCCAGTACTTC | TRBD2 | . | TRBJ2-5 | TRBV6-5
CASSGRTGPKRYEQYF | TGTGCCAGCAGTGGGCGGACAGGGCCAAAACGCTACGAGCAGTACTTC | TRBD1 | . | TRBJ2-7 | TRBV28
CAWSVGQLSTGELFF | TGTGCCTGGAGTGTCGGACAGTTAAGCACCGGGGAGCTGTTTTTT | . | . | TRBJ2-2 | TRBV30
CASSFFGSNRGELFF | TGTGCCAGCAGTTTTTTCGGAAGTAACAGGGGGGAGCTGTTTTTT | . | . | TRBJ2-2 | TRBV28
CASSVTGGKYDEQYF | TGTGCCAGCAGCGTTACAGGGGGAAAGTACGACGAGCAGTACTTC | TRBD1 | few | TRBJ2-7 | TRBV7-3
CSVSTERETQYF | TGCAGCGTCTCGACAGAACGGGAGACCCAGTACTTC | . | . | TRBJ2-5 | TRBV29-1
CASRDRGRLGELFF | TGTGCCAGTCGAGACAGGGGGCGCCTCGGGGAGCTGTTTTTT | TRBD1 | . | TRBJ2-2 | TRBV19
CASSPLSGADTQYF | TGTGCCAGCAGCCCTCTCTCAGGGGCAGATACGCAGTATTTT | . | . | TRBJ2-3 | TRBV5-6
CASSLGAVDQPQHF | TGTGCCAGCAGCTTGGGGGCAGTCGATCAGCCCCAGCATTTT | . | few | TRBJ1-5 | TRBV7-2
CASSHGGGIQPQHF | TGTGCCAGCAGCCATGGGGGGGGAATTCAGCCCCAGCATTTT | . | once | TRBJ1-5 | TRBV7-8